This is a list of T cell receptor beta chains from one sample in a study of shared clonotypes between healthy human individuals. Only in-frame clones appear in the TCRdb table, and some are missing; sequencing was by immunoSEQ multiplex PCR. The sample yields a few million clones, just under 95% seen once. Source material: naive CD8+ T cells from PBMCs. The receptors shown here come from a man between 18 and 35 years old in good health. Some clones in this sample may be carry-over from other donors' samples. CDR3s include the opening cysteine and the closing phenylalanine or tryptophan. The D gene is left open where the match is weak. For some rows the clone size is stated as once, few or many, or as a class when expanded; others skip it.

NA	TRBV6-5	once	TRBJ2-2	CASSYSASPNTGELFF	TGTGCCAGCAGTTACTCTGCTAGCCCGAACACCGGGGAGCTGTTTTTT
TRBD1	TRBV18	NA	TRBJ2-1	CASSPGTGGYNEQFF	TGTGCCAGCTCACCAGGGACAGGGGGCTACAATGAGCAGTTCTTC
TRBD1	TRBV4-3	NA	TRBJ2-2	CASRLGTGNTGELFF	TGCGCCAGCAGGTTGGGGACAGGGAACACCGGGGAGCTGTTTTTT
NA	TRBV7-9	few	TRBJ1-1	CASSLTGSEAFF	TGTGCCAGCAGCTTGACAGGATCTGAAGCTTTCTTT
NA	TRBV19	few	TRBJ2-2	CASSMNTGELFF	TGTGCCAGTAGTATGAACACCGGGGAGCTGTTTTTT
TRBD1	TRBV4-3	NA	TRBJ1-2	CASSQEGFGTGRYGYTF	TGCGCCAGCAGCCAAGAGGGTTTCGGGACAGGAAGATATGGCTACACCTTC
NA	TRBV10-3	NA	TRBJ1-1	CAIRYSLNTEAFF	TGTGCCATCAGATACAGCTTGAACACTGAAGCTTTCTTT
TRBD1	TRBV7-9	once	TRBJ1-2	CASSPTRGGTGVANYGYTF	TGTGCCAGCAGCCCGACCCGAGGCGGGACAGGGGTAGCTAACTATGGCTACACCTTC
NA	TRBV4-3	NA	TRBJ2-3	CASSQDDSFTDTQYF	TGCGCCAGCAGCCAAGACGACAGTTTCACAGATACGCAGTATTTT
NA	TRBV28	NA	TRBJ2-1	CASSPPSMVEFF	TGTGCCAGCAGTCCCCCTTCAATGGTAGAGTTCTTC
NA	TRBV18	NA	TRBJ2-7	CASSPPKVGGGTYEQYF	TGTGCCAGCTCACCACCGAAGGTAGGCGGAGGGACCTACGAGCAGTACTTC
NA	TRBV6-1	NA	TRBJ2-7	CASSRPGEQYF	TGTGCCAGCAGTCGACCTGGAGAGCAGTACTTC
NA	TRBV6-5	NA	TRBJ1-4	CATGRREKLFF	TGTGCCACCGGGCGGCGGGAAAAACTGTTTTTT
NA	TRBV6-5	NA	TRBJ2-2	CASRTNPGELFF	TGTGCCAGCAGAACAAACCCAGGGGAGCTGTTTTTT
NA	TRBV30	NA	TRBJ2-5	CAWSAFGLLGETQYF	TGTGCCTGGAGTGCTTTTGGGCTATTGGGGGAGACCCAGTACTTC
NA	TRBV7-9	NA	TRBJ2-7	CASSSGRDRFSYEQYF	TGTGCCAGCAGCTCAGGGAGGGACAGATTCTCCTACGAGCAGTACTTC
TRBD1	TRBV10-3	NA	TRBJ2-5	CAIREGQVQETQYF	TGTGCCATCAGGGAAGGACAGGTACAAGAGACCCAGTACTTC
NA	TRBV9	NA	TRBJ2-2	CASSVEVRGTGELFF	TGTGCCAGCAGCGTAGAGGTCAGGGGCACCGGGGAGCTGTTTTTT
NA	TRBV4-1	NA	TRBJ2-1	CASAPLTGRDNEQFF	TGCGCCAGCGCCCCGCTAACGGGACGCGACAATGAGCAGTTCTTC
NA	TRBV6-5	NA	TRBJ2-3	CASSYSSTDTQYF	TGTGCCAGCAGTTACTCCAGCACAGATACGCAGTATTTT
TRBD2	TRBV5-4	NA	TRBJ2-3	CASSVKREKVSDTQYF	TGTGCCAGCAGCGTTAAGCGGGAGAAGGTTTCAGATACGCAGTATTTT
NA	TRBV28	NA	TRBJ2-4	CASSRTGKGIQYF	TGTGCCAGCAGCAGAACAGGGAAAGGCATTCAGTACTTC
TRBD2	TRBV28	NA	TRBJ2-7	CASSLSTSGRNRRTYEQYF	TGTGCCAGCAGTTTATCGACTAGCGGGAGGAATCGTCGGACCTACGAGCAGTACTTC
NA	TRBV19	NA	TRBJ2-3	CASSTPGSETQYF	TGTGCCAGTAGTACCCCAGGATCAGAGACGCAGTATTTT
NA	TRBV20-1	NA	TRBJ2-7	CSASDTYEQYF	TGCAGTGCTAGCGACACCTACGAGCAGTACTTC
NA	TRBV11-2	NA	TRBJ2-7	CASSWGGPSYEQYF	TGTGCCAGCAGCTGGGGGGGCCCCTCCTACGAGCAGTACTTC
NA	TRBV7-9	NA	TRBJ2-1	CASSLDSQWSYNEQFF	TGTGCCAGCAGCTTAGACTCCCAATGGAGCTACAATGAGCAGTTCTTC
NA	TRBV4-1	NA	TRBJ1-2	CASSQERPRFYGYTF	TGCGCCAGCAGCCAAGAGCGGCCTCGTTTCTATGGCTACACCTTC
NA	TRBV6-5	NA	TRBJ1-5	CASSYSLNQPQHF	TGTGCCAGCAGTTACTCCCTCAATCAGCCCCAGCATTTT
TRBD1	TRBV19	NA	TRBJ1-4	CASRRTRQGINEKLFF	TGTGCCAGTAGGAGAACCAGACAGGGGATTAATGAAAAACTGTTTTTT
TRBD2	TRBV19	NA	TRBJ2-1	CASSTGLAGDNEQFF	TGTGCCAGTAGTACAGGACTAGCGGGAGACAATGAGCAGTTCTTC
TRBD1	TRBV4-1	NA	TRBJ1-3	CASSGDRGPISGNTIYF	TGCGCCAGCAGTGGTGACAGGGGGCCGATTTCTGGAAACACCATATATTTT
NA	TRBV27	NA	TRBJ2-1	CASSLGGAPFYNEQFF	TGTGCCAGCAGTTTAGGAGGGGCCCCTTTCTACAATGAGCAGTTCTTC
NA	TRBV7-9	NA	TRBJ1-1	CASGQLPNTEAFF	TGTGCCAGCGGACAGCTCCCGAACACTGAAGCTTTCTTT
TRBD2	TRBV6-5	NA	TRBJ2-7	CASSISGRAYEQYF	TGTGCCAGCAGTATTAGCGGGAGGGCCTACGAGCAGTACTTC
NA	TRBV10-3	NA	TRBJ2-2	CAISPTQGPGELFF	TGTGCCATCAGCCCAACCCAGGGCCCCGGGGAGCTGTTTTTT
TRBD2	TRBV7-9	NA	TRBJ2-1	CASISGSRNEQFF	TGTGCCAGCATAAGCGGGAGTAGGAATGAGCAGTTCTTC
TRBD2	TRBV6-5	NA	TRBJ2-1	CASSFNSGRTYNEQFF	TGTGCCAGCAGTTTCAATAGCGGGAGGACGTACAATGAGCAGTTCTTC
TRBD2	TRBV7-9	NA	TRBJ2-1	CASSPRSAGVVNEQFF	TGTGCCAGCAGCCCGCGCTCAGCGGGAGTGGTAAATGAGCAGTTCTTC
NA	TRBV4-3	NA	TRBJ1-2	CASSQGSSSNYGYTF	TGCGCCAGCAGCCAAGGTTCCTCTTCTAACTATGGCTACACCTTC
NA	TRBV28	NA	TRBJ2-7	CASYRSSYEQYF	TGTGCCAGTTACAGGAGCTCCTACGAGCAGTACTTC
TRBD1	TRBV4-1	NA	TRBJ1-2	CASSQDPLTGRLF	TGCGCCAGCAGCCAAGACCCACTGACAGGGAGGCTCTTC
TRBD1	TRBV16	NA	TRBJ2-1	CASSPMTGGFSDEQFF	TGTGCCAGCAGCCCAATGACAGGGGGCTTTTCGGATGAGCAGTTCTTC
NA	TRBV6-5	few	TRBJ1-1	CASSYEGESEAFF	TGTGCCAGCAGTTACGAAGGGGAATCCGAAGCTTTCTTT
TRBD2	TRBV7-6	NA	TRBJ2-1	CASSSPLAGVNEQFF	TGTGCCAGCAGCTCCCCCCTAGCGGGAGTGAATGAGCAGTTCTTC
NA	TRBV5-1	NA	TRBJ2-3	CASSLASVPSTDTQYF	TGCGCCAGCAGCTTGGCCAGCGTACCTAGCACAGATACGCAGTATTTT
NA	TRBV12-5	NA	TRBJ1-1	CASGLVEGTEAFF	TGTGCTAGTGGTTTGGTTGAGGGCACTGAAGCTTTCTTT
NA	TRBV27	NA	TRBJ2-7	CASSSGSAYEQYF	TGTGCCAGCAGCTCGGGGTCAGCCTACGAGCAGTACTTC
TRBD2	TRBV28	NA	TRBJ2-3	CASSPTDTSGSTDTQYF	TGTGCCAGCAGCCCAACAGATACTAGCGGGAGTACAGATACGCAGTATTTT
TRBD2	TRBV7-6	once	TRBJ2-2	CASSLPETSGGNTGELFF	TGTGCCAGCAGCTTACCCGAGACTAGCGGGGGGAACACCGGGGAGCTGTTTTTT
NA	TRBV10-2	NA	TRBJ1-2	CASSESEKAAWGYTF	TGCGCCAGCAGTGAGTCGGAAAAGGCAGCTTGGGGCTACACCTTC
NA	TRBV19	NA	TRBJ2-1	CASSMRNEQFF	TGTGCCAGTAGTATGAGGAATGAGCAGTTCTTC
NA	TRBV11-2	NA	TRBJ2-7	CASSSSALYEQYF	TGTGCCAGCAGCTCCTCCGCCCTCTACGAGCAGTACTTC